A selection of T cell receptor beta chains follows, all from one sample in a study of control samples from healthy donors and cancer patients. The table came from immunoSEQ multiplex PCR; TCRdb's copy has only in-frame clones and leaves some out. The data contain roughly 130,000 clones, about 91% of them singletons. Sequencing used blood. These receptors were collected from a young man in good health. Each CDR3 is given with its conserved first and last residue. The order of the fields is J gene, V gene, D gene, clone size, CDR3 protein, CDR3 DNA. A D gene is named only where the DNA matches it firmly. Clone size appears in some rows only: once, few, many, or a class for an expanded clone.

>TRBJ1-5|TRBV6-5|-|-
CASRRSYSNQPQHF
TGTGCCAGCAGGAGGAGTTATAGCAATCAGCCCCAGCATTTT
>TRBJ1-4|TRBV25-1|-|-
CAREGLANEKLFF
TGTGCCAGGGAGGGGTTGGCTAATGAAAAACTGTTTTTT
>TRBJ2-7|TRBV19|-|once
CASSISEVRGEQYF
TGTGCCAGTAGTATTTCGGAGGTCCGGGGGGAGCAGTACTTC
>TRBJ2-6|TRBV19|TRBD1|-
CASSILDRAGANVLTF
TGTGCCAGTAGTATTCTAGACAGGGCTGGGGCCAACGTTCTGACTTTC
>TRBJ2-3|TRBV18|-|-
CASSPRRSRTDTQYF
TGTGCCAGCTCACCAAGGCGGTCGAGGACAGATACGCAGTATTTT
>TRBJ1-1|TRBV19|-|-
CASSIINRVPNTEAFF
TGTGCCAGTAGTATAATTAATCGGGTCCCGAACACTGAAGCTTTCTTT
>TRBJ1-2|TRBV18|TRBD1|-
CASSPQKGALDGYTF
TGTGCCAGCTCACCACAAAAGGGGGCTTTGGATGGCTACACCTTC
>TRBJ2-2|TRBV4-1|-|-
CASSQDRTGELFF
TGCGCCAGCAGCCAAGATCGCACCGGGGAGCTGTTTTTT
>TRBJ2-2|TRBV5-4|-|-
CASSLPKANTGELFF
TGTGCCAGCAGCTTGCCGAAAGCGAACACCGGGGAGCTGTTTTTT
>TRBJ1-2|TRBV7-7|-|-
CASSPLTGLNYGYTF
TGTGCCAGCAGCCCGTTGACAGGTCTTAACTATGGCTACACCTTC
>TRBJ1-3|TRBV5-5|-|-
CASSEDGNTIYF
TGTGCCAGCAGTGAGGATGGAAACACCATATATTTT
>TRBJ2-3|TRBV7-3|TRBD1|-
CASRRPGQGADTQYF
TGTGCCAGCAGGAGACCGGGACAGGGGGCAGATACGCAGTATTTT
>TRBJ2-2|TRBV9|TRBD1|once
CASSEGTGNTGELFF
TGTGCCAGCAGCGAGGGGACAGGGAACACCGGGGAGCTGTTTTTT
>TRBJ1-1|TRBV19|-|-
CASSIGRRVRNTEAFF
TGTGCCAGTAGTATAGGCCGACGGGTGAGGAACACTGAAGCTTTCTTT
>TRBJ1-1|TRBV6-2/TRBV6-3|-|-
CASIPLGGRGFGTEAFF
TGTGCCAGCATCCCCCTGGGGGGGAGAGGTTTCGGGACTGAAGCTTTCTTT
>TRBJ1-2|TRBV6-2/TRBV6-3|-|-
CASSSTREAYGYTF
TGTGCCAGCAGTTCGACAAGGGAGGCCTATGGCTACACCTTC
>TRBJ2-3|TRBV6-5|-|-
CASSLGGTSADTQYF
TGTGCCAGCTCCCTAGGGGGAACTAGCGCAGATACGCAGTATTTT
>TRBJ1-5|TRBV13|-|-
CASSFGVNQPQHF
TGTGCCAGCAGCTTCGGTGTAAATCAGCCCCAGCATTTT
>TRBJ2-4|TRBV6-1|-|-
CASSEGGQLAKNIQYF
TGTGCCAGCAGTGAAGGTGGACAGCTAGCCAAAAACATTCAGTACTTC
>TRBJ1-2|TRBV27|-|-
CASSFAGTQGGYTF
TGTGCCAGCAGTTTCGCCGGGACACAAGGGGGCTACACCTTC
>TRBJ2-3|TRBV24-1|TRBD1|-
CATSETGTGGLTDTQYF
TGTGCCACCAGTGAAACCGGGACAGGGGGTTTGACAGATACGCAGTATTTT
>TRBJ1-5|TRBV19|-|-
CASKDGYSNQPQHF
TGTGCCAGTAAGGATGGGTATAGCAATCAGCCCCAGCATTTT